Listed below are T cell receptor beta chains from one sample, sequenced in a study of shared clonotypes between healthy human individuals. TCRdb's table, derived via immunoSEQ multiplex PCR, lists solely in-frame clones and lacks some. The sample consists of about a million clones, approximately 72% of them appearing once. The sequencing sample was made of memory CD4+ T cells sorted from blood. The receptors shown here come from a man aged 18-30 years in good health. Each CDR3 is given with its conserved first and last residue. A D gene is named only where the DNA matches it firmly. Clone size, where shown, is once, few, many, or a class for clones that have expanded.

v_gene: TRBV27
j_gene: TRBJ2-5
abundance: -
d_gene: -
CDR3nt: TGTGCCAGCAGTTTCCTCACTAGCAGGGAGACCCAGTACTTC
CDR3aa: CASSFLTSRETQYF

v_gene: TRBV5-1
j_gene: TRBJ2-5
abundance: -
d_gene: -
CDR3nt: TGCGCCAGCAGCCCTAACCCTACGCACCAGGAGACCCAGTACTTC
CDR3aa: CASSPNPTHQETQYF

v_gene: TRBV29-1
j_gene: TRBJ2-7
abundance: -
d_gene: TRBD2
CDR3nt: TGCAGCGTTTCCGGACTAGGCTACGAGCAGTACTTC
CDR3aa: CSVSGLGYEQYF

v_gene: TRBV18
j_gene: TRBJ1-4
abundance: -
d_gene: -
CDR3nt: TGTGCCAGCTCACCGACACCTTTAACTGAAAAACTGTTTTTT
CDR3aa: CASSPTPLTEKLFF

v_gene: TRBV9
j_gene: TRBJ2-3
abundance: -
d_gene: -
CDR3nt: TGTGCCGGCAGCGTAGGCGTCCAAGCCGGAGATACGCAGTATTTT
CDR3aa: CAGSVGVQAGDTQYF

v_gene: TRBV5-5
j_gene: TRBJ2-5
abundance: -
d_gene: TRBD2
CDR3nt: TGTGCCAGCAGCTTACCTAGCGGAAACCAAGAGACCCAGTACTTC
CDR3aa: CASSLPSGNQETQYF

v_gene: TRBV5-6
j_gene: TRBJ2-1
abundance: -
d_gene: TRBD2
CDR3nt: TGTGCCAGCAGCCAACTAGCGCCCAGCTCCTACAATGAGCAGTTCTTC
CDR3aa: CASSQLAPSSYNEQFF

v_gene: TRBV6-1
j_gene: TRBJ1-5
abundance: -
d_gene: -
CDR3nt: TGTGCCAGCAGTGAAATTCCCTGGGCGATTAGCAATCAGCCCCAGCATTTT
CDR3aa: CASSEIPWAISNQPQHF

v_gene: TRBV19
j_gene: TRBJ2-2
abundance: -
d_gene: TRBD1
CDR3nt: TGTGCCAGTACTCAACAAGGGCAGGGGGCCGGGGAGCTGTTTTTT
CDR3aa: CASTQQGQGAGELFF

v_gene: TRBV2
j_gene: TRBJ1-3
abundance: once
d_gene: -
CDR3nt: TGTGCCAGCAACGCAGAAGGAAACACCATATATTTT
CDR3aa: CASNAEGNTIYF

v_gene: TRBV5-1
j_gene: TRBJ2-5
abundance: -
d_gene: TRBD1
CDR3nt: TGCGCCAGCAGCTTGGGGGACAGGGGAGAGACCCAGTACTTC
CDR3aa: CASSLGDRGETQYF

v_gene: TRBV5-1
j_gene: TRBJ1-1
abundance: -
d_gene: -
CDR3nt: TGCGCCAGCAGCTTGGTCGCCCTAAACACTGAAGCTTTCTTT
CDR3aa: CASSLVALNTEAFF

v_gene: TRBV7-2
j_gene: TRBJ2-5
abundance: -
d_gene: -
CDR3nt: TGTGCCAGCAGCTTACGGGGCCTACTGGCCCAGTACTTC
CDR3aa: CASSLRGLLAQYF

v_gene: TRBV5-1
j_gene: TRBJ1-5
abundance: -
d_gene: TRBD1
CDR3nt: TGCGCCAGCAGCTTGGACTCGGCAGGGGGAGGGCAGCCCCAGCATTTT
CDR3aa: CASSLDSAGGGQPQHF

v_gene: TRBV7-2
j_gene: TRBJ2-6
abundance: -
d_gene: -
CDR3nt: TGTGCCAGCATCGACAGCTCTGGGGCCAACGTCCTGACTTTC
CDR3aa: CASIDSSGANVLTF

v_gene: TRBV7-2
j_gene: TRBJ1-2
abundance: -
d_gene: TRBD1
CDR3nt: TGTGCCAGCAGCTCGGACAGGGGGCAGAACTATGGCTACACCTTC
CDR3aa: CASSSDRGQNYGYTF

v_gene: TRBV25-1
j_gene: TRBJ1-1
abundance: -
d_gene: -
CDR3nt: TGTGCCAGCAGTGAATATAGGGATAGCACTGAAGCTTTCTTT
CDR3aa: CASSEYRDSTEAFF

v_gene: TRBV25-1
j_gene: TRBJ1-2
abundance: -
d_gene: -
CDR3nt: TGTGCCAGCAGTGAATCGGTGGGTGCTAACTATGGCTACACCTTC
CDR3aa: CASSESVGANYGYTF

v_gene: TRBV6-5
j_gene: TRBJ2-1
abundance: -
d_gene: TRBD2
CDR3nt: TGTGCCAGCAGTTCGCTTAGCGGGAACCCCAATGAGCAGTTCTTC
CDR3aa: CASSSLSGNPNEQFF

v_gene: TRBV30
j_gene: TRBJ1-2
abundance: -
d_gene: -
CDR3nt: TGTGCCTGGAGTTCCAGTTACTATGGCTACACCTTC
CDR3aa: CAWSSSYYGYTF

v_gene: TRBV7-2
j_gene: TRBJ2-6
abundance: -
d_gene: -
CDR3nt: TGTGCCAGCAGCTTAGGTGACCCCAGGGGTGGGGCCAACGTCCTGACTTTC
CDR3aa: CASSLGDPRGGANVLTF

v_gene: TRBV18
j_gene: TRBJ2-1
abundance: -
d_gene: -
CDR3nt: TGTGCCAGCTCACCTACATGGACATACAATGAGCAGTTCTTC
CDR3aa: CASSPTWTYNEQFF

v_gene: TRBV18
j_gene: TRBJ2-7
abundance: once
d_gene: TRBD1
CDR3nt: TGTGCCAGCTCCCAGGACAGGGGGCCTTACGAGCAGTACTTC
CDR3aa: CASSQDRGPYEQYF

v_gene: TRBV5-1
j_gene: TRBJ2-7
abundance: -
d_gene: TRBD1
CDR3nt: TGCGCCAGCAGCTTGCCAGGGGGCGCGGACGAGCAGTACTTC
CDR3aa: CASSLPGGADEQYF

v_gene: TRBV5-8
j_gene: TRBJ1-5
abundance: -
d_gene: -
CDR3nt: TGTGCCAGCCGAAAGGGGGTCCATAGCAATCAGCCCCAGCATTTT
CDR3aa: CASRKGVHSNQPQHF

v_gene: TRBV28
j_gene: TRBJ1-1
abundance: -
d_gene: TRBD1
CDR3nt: TGTGCCAGCAGCAGAACAGGGGAGGGAGCTTTCTTT
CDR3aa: CASSRTGEGAFF

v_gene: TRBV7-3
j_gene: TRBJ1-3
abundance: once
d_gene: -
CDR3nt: TGTGCCAGCAGCCCAAATGGGGGCTCTGGAAACACCATATATTTT
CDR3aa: CASSPNGGSGNTIYF

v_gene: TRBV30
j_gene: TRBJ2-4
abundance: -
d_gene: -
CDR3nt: TGTGCCTGGAGTGTAAACTTAATAGCCAAAAACATTCAGTACTTC
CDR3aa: CAWSVNLIAKNIQYF

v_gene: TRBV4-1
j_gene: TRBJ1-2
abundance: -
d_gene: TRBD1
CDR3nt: TGCGCCAGCAGCTTAACAGGGGGCCCATATGGCTACACCTTC
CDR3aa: CASSLTGGPYGYTF

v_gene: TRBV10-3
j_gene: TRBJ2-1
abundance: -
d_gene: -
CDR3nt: TGTGCCATCAGTGAAGGGACCCTATTCCCCTACAATGAGCAGTTCTTC
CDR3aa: CAISEGTLFPYNEQFF

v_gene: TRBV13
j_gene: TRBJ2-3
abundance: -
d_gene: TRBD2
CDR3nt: TGTGCCAGCAGGTTGGGAGGGCGCACAGATACGCAGTATTTT
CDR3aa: CASRLGGRTDTQYF

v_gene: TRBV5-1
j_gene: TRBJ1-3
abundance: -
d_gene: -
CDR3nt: TGCGCCAGCAGCTTGGGCAACAGGGCTGGAAACACCATATATTTT
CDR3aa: CASSLGNRAGNTIYF

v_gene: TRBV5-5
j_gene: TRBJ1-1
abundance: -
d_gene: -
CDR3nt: TGTGCCAGCAGCTTGGGGGCGTACACTGAAGCTTTCTTT
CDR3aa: CASSLGAYTEAFF

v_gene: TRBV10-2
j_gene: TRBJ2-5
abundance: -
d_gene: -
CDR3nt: TGCGCCAGCAGGGGGGCCGGGGAGACCCAGTACTTC
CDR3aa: CASRGAGETQYF

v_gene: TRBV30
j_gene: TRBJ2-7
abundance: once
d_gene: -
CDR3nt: TGTGCCTGGAGTGAAGACTTCTCCTACGAGCAGTACTTC
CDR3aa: CAWSEDFSYEQYF

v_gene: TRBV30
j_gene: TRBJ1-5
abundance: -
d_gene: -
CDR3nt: TGTGCCTGGAGTCCCGACCTTTATCAGCCCCAGCATTTT
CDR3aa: CAWSPDLYQPQHF

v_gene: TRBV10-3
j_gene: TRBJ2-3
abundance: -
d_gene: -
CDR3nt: TGTGCCATCAGCCGAGAGGGTACGCAGTATTTT
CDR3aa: CAISREGTQYF

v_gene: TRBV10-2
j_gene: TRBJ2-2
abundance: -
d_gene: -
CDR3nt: TGCGCCAGCAGTTGGGACCTAAGGAACACCGGGGAGCTGTTTTTT
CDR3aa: CASSWDLRNTGELFF

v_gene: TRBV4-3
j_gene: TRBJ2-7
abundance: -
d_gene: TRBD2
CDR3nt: TGCGCCAGCAGCCAACTAGCGGGAGGGACCTACGAGCAGTACTTC
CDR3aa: CASSQLAGGTYEQYF

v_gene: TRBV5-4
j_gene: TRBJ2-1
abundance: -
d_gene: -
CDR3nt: TGTGCCAGCAGCTTGCGACAGGTTAGCTCCTACAATGAGCAGTTCTTC
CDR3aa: CASSLRQVSSYNEQFF

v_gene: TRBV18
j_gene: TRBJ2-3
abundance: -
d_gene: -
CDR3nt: TGTGCCAGCTCACCCGGATTTCTTACAGATACGCAGTATTTT
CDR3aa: CASSPGFLTDTQYF

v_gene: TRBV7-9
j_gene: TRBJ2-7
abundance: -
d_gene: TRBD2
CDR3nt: TGTGCCAGCAGCCCCCCGGCAGGTACTAGCGCCTCCTACGAGCAGTACTTC
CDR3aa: CASSPPAGTSASYEQYF

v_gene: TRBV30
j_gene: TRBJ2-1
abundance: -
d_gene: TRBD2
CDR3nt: TGTGCCTGGACGCCGGGACTAGCGGGGGAGGGTCAGTTCTTC
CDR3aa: CAWTPGLAGEGQFF

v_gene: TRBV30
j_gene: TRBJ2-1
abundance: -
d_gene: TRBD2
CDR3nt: TGTGCCTGGGGGACTAGCGGAAAACACAATGAGCAGTTCTTC
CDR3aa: CAWGTSGKHNEQFF

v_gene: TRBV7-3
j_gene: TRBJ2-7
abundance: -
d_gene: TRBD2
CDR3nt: TGTGCCAGCAGCCCGACTAGCGGGGGGTACTACGAGCAGTACTTC
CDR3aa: CASSPTSGGYYEQYF

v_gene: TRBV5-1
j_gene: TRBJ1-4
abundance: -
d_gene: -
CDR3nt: TGCGCCAGTATCAGGGAATTCACTAATGAAAAACTGTTTTTT
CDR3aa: CASIREFTNEKLFF

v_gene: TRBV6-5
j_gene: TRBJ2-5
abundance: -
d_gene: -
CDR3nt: TGTGCCAGCAGTATGACAGAAAAGTTCCAAGAGACCCAGTACTTC
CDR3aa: CASSMTEKFQETQYF

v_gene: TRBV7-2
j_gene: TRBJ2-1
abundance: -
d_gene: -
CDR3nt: TGTGCCAGCAGCCCCGGTTGGGCGTCCGATGAGCAGTTCTTC
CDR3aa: CASSPGWASDEQFF

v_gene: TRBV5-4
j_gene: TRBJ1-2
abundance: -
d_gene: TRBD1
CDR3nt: TGTGCCAGCAGCGGTACAGGGGGGGCCTTTAGTGGCTACACCTTC
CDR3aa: CASSGTGGAFSGYTF

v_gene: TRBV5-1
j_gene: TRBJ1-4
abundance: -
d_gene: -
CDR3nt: TGCGCCAGCAGCTTGGGCAGATATGAAAAACTGTTTTTT
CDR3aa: CASSLGRYEKLFF

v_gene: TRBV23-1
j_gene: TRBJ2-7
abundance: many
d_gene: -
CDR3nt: TGCGCCAGCAGTCCCCCCCGGGAAGCGGGTTACGAGCAGTACTTC
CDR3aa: CASSPPREAGYEQYF

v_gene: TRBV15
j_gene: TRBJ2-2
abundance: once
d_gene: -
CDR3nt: TGTGCCACCAGCAGACGGGGGGCCACCGGGGAGCTGTTTTTT
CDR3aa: CATSRRGATGELFF